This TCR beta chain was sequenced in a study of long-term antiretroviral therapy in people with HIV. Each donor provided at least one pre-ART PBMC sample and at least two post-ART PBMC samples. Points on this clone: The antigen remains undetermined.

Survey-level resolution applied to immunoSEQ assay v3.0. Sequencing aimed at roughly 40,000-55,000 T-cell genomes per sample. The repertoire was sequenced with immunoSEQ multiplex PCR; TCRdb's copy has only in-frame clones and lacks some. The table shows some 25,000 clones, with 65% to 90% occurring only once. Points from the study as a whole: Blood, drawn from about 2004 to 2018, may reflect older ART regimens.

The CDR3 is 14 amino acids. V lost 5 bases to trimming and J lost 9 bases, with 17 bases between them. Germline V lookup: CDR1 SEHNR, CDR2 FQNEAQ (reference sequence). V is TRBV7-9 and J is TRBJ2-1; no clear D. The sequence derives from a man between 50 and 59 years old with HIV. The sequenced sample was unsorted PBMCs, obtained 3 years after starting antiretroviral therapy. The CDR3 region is CASSLGILIGEQFF. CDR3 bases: TGTGCCAGCAGCCTTGGAATTTTAATTGGTGAGCAGTTCTTC.